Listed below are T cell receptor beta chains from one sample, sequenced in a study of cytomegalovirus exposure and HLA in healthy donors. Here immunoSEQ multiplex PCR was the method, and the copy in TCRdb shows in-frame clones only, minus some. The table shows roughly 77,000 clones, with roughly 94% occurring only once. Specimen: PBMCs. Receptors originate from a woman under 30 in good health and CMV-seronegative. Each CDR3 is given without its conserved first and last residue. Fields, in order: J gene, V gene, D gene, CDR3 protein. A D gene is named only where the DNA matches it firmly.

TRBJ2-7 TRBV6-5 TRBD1 ASRDRGSYEQY
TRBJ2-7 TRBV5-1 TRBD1 ASSIPGQGSSYEQY
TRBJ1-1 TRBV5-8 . ASSLGDRPNTEAF
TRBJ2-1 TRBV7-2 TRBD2 ASSPRTSGAYNEQF
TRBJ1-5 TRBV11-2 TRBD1 ASSSYTGGAGQPQH
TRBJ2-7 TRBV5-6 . ASSPRRSSYEQY
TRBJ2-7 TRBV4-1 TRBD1 ASSLQGAEQY
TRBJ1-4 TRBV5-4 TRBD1 ASSSADRGEKLF
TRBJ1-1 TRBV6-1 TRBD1 ASRFDRVQGTEAF
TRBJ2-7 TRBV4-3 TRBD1 ASSSSGTGEYEQY
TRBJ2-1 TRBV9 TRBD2 ASSVAHGRASDEQF
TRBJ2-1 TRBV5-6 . ASSLAGEKAYNEQF
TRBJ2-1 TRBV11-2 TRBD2 ASSSPLTSGSSYNEQF
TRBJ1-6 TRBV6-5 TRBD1 ASSYSGQGSSPLH
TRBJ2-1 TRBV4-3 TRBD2 ASSQYSGWNEQF
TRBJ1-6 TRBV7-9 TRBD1 ASSLARTGNSPLH
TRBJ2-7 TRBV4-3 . ASSQDSRSSYEQY
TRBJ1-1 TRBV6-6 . ASREGRQYPNTEAF
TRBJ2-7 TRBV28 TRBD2 ASSLRLSLAGSLSYEQY
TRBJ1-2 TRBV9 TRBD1 ASSTSLRDSNYGYT
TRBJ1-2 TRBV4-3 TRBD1 ASSYSRTRQGGDGYT
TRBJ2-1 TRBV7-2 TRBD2 ASSSGRLGLGV
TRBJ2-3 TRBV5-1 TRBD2 ASSLARTSVTDTQY
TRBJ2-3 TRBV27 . ASNHAGTTDTQY
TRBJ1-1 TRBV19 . ASSRGVTEAF
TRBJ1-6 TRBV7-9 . ASSPPRASSYNSPLH
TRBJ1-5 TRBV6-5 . ASSRTVYSNQPQH
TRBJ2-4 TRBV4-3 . ASSQVLLGAGKNIQY
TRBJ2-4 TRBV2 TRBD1 ASRDGTGVAKNIQY
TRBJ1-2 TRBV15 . ATSRGGLANYGYT
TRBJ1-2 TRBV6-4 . ASSDRRDGYT
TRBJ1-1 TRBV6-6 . ASSPRGDGEAF